This T cell receptor beta chain derives from a study of shared clonotypes between healthy human individuals. Every donor was a Caucasian adult from Nashville, Tennessee. The study separated CD4+ cells into CD45RA+ naive and CD45RA-negative memory subsets. Regarding this clone: The antigen remains unidentified.

Findings and caveats of the study: Non-shared clonotypes showed lower generation probabilities than clonotypes common to all four donors.

Generated by immunoSEQ multiplex PCR, the TCRdb table keeps only in-frame clones and is missing some. The sample contains roughly 1,000,000 clones, more than 75% of which appear only once. Sequencing input: memory CD4+ T cells from PBMCs. This sample's subset: CD45RA-negative fraction. The sequence was obtained from a young man in good health. Some clones in this sample may be carry-over from other donors' samples.

CDR3 loop: CASSFWNTEAFF. The CDR3, as DNA: TGTGCCAGCAGCTTCTGGAACACTGAAGCTTTCTTT. The V gene is TRBV5-4, the J gene TRBJ1-1; no reliable D call. This CDR3 has 12 residues. Looked up from germline, CDR1 is SGHNT and CDR2 is YYREEE (reference sequence). V lost 2 bases to trimming and J lost 1 base, with 3 bases between them. Looking up the rest from reference TRBV5-4 and TRBJ1-1 gives the full variable domain: ETGVTQSPTHLIKTRGQQVTLRCSSQSGHNTVSWYQQALGQGPQFIFQYYREEENGRGNFPPRFSGLQFPNYSSELNVNALELDDSALYLCASSFWNTEAFFGQGTRLTVV.